This T cell receptor beta chain was recovered during a study of cytomegalovirus exposure and HLA in healthy donors. There are 15 residues in the CDR3. Germline V gene data show CDR1 as SSHAT and CDR2 as FNYEAQ (reference sequence). V lost 5 bases to trimming and J lost 6 bases; unmatched junction nucleotides: 6. In the case of this clone: Antigen unknown.

The primer mix had 60 Vbeta and 13 Jbeta primers. Data came from immunoSEQ multiplex PCR; TCRdb stores just in-frame clones and leaves some out. This sample yields roughly 200,000 clones, of which around 86% are seen a single time; around 3% belongs to the top ten. Study-wide findings and caveats: Several of the most significant clusters appeared linked to common viral pathogens, based on a later analysis. Altogether, 150 to 200 TCR beta chains were recorded as cytomegalovirus-associated.

The clonotype was recovered from a woman aged 40 to 50 in good health and CMV-seronegative. This chain links TRBV7-7 with TRBJ2-1; 11 bases line up with TRBD1. Sequencing was performed on PBMCs. Here the CDR3 DNA reads TGTGCCAGCAGCCGTGGACAGGGGGCGGGCAATGAGCAGTTCTTC. This translates into CASSRGQGAGNEQFF.